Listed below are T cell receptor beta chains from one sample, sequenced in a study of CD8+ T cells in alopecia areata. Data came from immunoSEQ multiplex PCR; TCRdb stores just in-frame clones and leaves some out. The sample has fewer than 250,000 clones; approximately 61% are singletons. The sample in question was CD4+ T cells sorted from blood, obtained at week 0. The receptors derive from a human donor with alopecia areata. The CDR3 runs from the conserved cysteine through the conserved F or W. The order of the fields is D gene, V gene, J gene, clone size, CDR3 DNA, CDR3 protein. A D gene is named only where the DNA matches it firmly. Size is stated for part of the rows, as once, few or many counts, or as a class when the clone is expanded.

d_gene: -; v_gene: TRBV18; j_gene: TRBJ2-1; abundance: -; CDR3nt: TGTGCCAGCTCGCCAGGGGGGGGGCCCTACAATGAGCAGTTCTTC; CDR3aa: CASSPGGGPYNEQFF
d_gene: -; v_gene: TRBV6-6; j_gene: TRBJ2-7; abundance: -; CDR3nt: TGTGCCAGCAGGGGTAAGGGTTTGCAGTACTTC; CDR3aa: CASRGKGLQYF
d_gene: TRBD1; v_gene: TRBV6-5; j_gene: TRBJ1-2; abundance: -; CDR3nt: TGTGCCGTCCGGGACAGAACTAACTATGGCTACACCTTC; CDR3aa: CAVRDRTNYGYTF
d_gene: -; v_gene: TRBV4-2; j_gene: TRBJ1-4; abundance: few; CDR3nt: TGTGCCAGCAGCCCTCGGGCAGGTGATAATGAAAAACTGTTTTTT; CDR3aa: CASSPRAGDNEKLFF
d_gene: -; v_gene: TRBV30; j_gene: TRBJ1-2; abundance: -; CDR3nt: TGTGCCTGGAGTGAACTGCTATCGAGTCAGGGCTACACCTTC; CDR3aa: CAWSELLSSQGYTF
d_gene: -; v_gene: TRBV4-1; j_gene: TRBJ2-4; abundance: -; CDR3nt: TGCGCCAGCAGCCAAGAGGGGCTAGCCAAAAACATTCAGTACTTC; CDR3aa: CASSQEGLAKNIQYF
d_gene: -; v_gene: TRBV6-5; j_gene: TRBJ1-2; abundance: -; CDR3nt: TGTGCCGCCGGCAGAGAGACGAACTATGGCTACACCTTC; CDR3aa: CAAGRETNYGYTF
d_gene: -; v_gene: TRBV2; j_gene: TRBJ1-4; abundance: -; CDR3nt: TGTGCCAGCTTGGGGGGAAATGAAAAACTGTTTTTT; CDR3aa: CASLGGNEKLFF
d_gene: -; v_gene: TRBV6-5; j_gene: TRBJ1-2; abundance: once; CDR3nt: TGTGCCAGCAGCCCGGACGGAATCTATGGCTACACCTTC; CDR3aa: CASSPDGIYGYTF
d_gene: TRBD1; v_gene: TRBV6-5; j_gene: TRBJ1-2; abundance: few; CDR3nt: TGTGCCAGCAGTCAACGGACAGGGGTGGTCTATGGCTACACCTTC; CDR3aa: CASSQRTGVVYGYTF
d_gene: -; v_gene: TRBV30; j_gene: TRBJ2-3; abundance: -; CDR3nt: TGTGCCTGGAGTCGGGTCGGTAGCACAGATACGCAGTATTTT; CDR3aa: CAWSRVGSTDTQYF
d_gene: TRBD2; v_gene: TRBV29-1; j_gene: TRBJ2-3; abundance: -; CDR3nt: TGCAGCCACGCGGCGGGAGGCACAGATACGCAGTATTTT; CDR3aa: CSHAAGGTDTQYF
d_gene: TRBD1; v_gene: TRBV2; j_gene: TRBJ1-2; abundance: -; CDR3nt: TGTGCCAGCAGCGCCCCCGGGACAGGAAGTGGCTACACCTTC; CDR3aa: CASSAPGTGSGYTF
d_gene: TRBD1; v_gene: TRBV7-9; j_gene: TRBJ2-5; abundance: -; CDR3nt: TGTGCCAGCAGCTCTAGGACAGGGCAAGAGACCCAGTACTTC; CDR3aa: CASSSRTGQETQYF
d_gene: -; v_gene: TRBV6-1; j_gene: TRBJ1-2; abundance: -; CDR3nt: TGTGCCAGCACCGAGCCCAGGGTCTATGGCTACACCTTC; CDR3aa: CASTEPRVYGYTF
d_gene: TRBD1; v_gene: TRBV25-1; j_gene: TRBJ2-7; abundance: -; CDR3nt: TGTGCCAGCAGTGGTTTTACAGGGGGCGTAAGGACCTACGAGCAGTACTTC; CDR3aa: CASSGFTGGVRTYEQYF
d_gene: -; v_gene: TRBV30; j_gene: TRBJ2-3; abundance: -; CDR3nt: TGTGCCTGGAGGGCCCAGGGGAGCACAGATACGCAGTATTTT; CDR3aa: CAWRAQGSTDTQYF
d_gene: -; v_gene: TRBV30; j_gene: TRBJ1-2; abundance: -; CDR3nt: TGTGCCTGGAGGTATCAGGGGCTCTATGGCTACACCTTC; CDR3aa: CAWRYQGLYGYTF
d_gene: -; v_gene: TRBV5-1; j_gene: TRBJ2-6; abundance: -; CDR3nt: TGCGCCAGCAGCTTGGACGGAAACTCTGGGGCCAACGTCCTGACTTTC; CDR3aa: CASSLDGNSGANVLTF
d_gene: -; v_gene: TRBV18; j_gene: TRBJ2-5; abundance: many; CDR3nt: TGTGCCAGCTCACCAAGGCAGGGGGGACAGGAGACCCAGTACTTC; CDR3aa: CASSPRQGGQETQYF
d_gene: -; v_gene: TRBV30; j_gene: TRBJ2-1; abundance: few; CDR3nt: TGTGCCTGGAGTGTCTACAATGAGCAGTTCTTC; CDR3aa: CAWSVYNEQFF
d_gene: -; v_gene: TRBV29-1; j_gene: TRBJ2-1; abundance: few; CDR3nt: TGCAGCGCTTCCCGAGGGCTCAATGAGCAGTTCTTC; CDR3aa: CSASRGLNEQFF
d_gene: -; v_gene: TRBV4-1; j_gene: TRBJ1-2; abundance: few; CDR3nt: TGCGCCAGCAGCCAAGATTTAACAGCTAACTATGGCTACACCTTC; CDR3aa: CASSQDLTANYGYTF
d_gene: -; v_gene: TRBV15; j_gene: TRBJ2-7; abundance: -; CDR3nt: TGTGCCACCAGCAGAGAGGGGGGACAGAGCTACGAGCAGTACTTC; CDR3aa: CATSREGGQSYEQYF
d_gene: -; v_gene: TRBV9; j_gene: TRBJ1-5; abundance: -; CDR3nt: TGTGCCAGCAAACGGTGTGGCAATCAGCCCCAGCATTTT; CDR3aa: CASKRCGNQPQHF
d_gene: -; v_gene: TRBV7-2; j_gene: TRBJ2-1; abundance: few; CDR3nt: TGTGCCAGCAGCGGCCAGGGGAGCTCTTTCAATGAGCAGTTCTTC; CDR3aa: CASSGQGSSFNEQFF
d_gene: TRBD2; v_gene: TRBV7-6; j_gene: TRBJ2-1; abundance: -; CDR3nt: TGTGCCAGCAGCCGCAGGACTAGCGGGATTTCCAATGAGCAGTTCTTC; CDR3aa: CASSRRTSGISNEQFF
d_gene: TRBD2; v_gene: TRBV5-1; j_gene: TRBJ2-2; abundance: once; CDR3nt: TGCGCCAGCAGCTGGGAAGCGGGAGCCGGGGAGCTGTTTTTT; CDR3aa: CASSWEAGAGELFF
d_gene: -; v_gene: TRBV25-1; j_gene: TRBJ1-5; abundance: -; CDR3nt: TGTGCCAGCAGTGAATACAATCAGCCCCAGCATTTT; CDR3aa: CASSEYNQPQHF
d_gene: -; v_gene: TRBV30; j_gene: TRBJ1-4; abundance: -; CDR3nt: TGTGCCTCACTCCCCTTGAGGGCAGGAAATGAAAAACTGTTTTTT; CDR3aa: CASLPLRAGNEKLFF
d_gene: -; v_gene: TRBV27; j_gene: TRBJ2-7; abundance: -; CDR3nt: TGTGCCAGCAGTTCCGGGGGAACGGCCCCCTACGAGCAGTACTTC; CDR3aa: CASSSGGTAPYEQYF
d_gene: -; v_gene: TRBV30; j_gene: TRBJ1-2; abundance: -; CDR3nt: TGTGCCTGGAGTGCGGGCCTCTATGGCTACACCTTC; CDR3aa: CAWSAGLYGYTF
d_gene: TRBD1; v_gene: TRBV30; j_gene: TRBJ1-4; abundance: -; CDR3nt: TGTGCCTGGGGACAGGATAATGAAAAACTGTTTTTT; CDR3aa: CAWGQDNEKLFF
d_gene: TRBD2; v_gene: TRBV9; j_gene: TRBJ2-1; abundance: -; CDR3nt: TGTGCCAGCAGCTCCGCTAGCGGGAGGGACAATGAGCAGTTCTTC; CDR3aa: CASSSASGRDNEQFF
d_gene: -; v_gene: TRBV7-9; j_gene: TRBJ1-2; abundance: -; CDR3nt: TGTGCCAGCGGATCGGGGGACTATGGCTACACCTTC; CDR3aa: CASGSGDYGYTF
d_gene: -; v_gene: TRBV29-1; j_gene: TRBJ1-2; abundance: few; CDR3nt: TGCAGCGTTGAAGATGCGTCATGGAACTATGGCTACACCTTC; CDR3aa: CSVEDASWNYGYTF
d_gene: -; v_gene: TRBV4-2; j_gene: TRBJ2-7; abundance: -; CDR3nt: TGTGCCAGCAGCCAAGATTCAGGGAGCTACGAGCAGTACTTC; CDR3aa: CASSQDSGSYEQYF